This T cell receptor (beta chain) was captured in a study of CD8 T cell repertoires and HIV-1 epitope variants. In the study overall: Twenty-five autologous and known Gag and Nef epitope variant peptides each stimulated T cells separately. Controls were a CMV, EBV and flu pool, Ebola AY9, and no peptide.

On this clone: What it binds is unknown.

Trimming removed 2 bases from V and 0 bases from J; junction bases left unmatched: 4. The CDR3 length is 17 residues. The germline V gene has CDR1 SEHNR and CDR2 FQNEAQ (reference sequence). TCR beta CDR3 was sequenced at survey depth on immunoSEQ. Data came from immunoSEQ multiplex PCR; TCRdb stores just in-frame clones and leaves some out. Here the sample spans under 3,000 clones, approximately 61% being singletons. Study-wide points: Most of the nine antigen-specific clonotypes appeared cross-reactive to autologous or escape variants.

The clonotype originates from a male donor with HIV. The chain is built from TRBV7-9 and TRBJ2-1; the match to TRBD2 covers 10 bases. Sequenced material: cultured CD8+ T cells derived from PBMCs. DNA of the CDR3: TGTGCCAGCAGCTTAATAGCGGGGGGTGGCTCCTACAATGAGCAGTTCTTC. Its protein is CASSLIAGGGSYNEQFF.